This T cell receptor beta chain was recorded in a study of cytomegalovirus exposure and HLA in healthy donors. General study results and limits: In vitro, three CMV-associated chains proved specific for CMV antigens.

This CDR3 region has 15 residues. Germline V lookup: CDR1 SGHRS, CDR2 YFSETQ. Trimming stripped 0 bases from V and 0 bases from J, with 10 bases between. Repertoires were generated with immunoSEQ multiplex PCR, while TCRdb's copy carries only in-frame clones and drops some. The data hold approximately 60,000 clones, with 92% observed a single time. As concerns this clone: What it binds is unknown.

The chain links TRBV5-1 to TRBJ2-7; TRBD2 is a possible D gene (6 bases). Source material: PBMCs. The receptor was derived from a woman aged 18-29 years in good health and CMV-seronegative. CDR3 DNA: TGCGCCAGCAGCTTGGGTGCGGACTACTCCTACGAGCAGTACTTC. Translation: CASSLGADYSYEQYF.